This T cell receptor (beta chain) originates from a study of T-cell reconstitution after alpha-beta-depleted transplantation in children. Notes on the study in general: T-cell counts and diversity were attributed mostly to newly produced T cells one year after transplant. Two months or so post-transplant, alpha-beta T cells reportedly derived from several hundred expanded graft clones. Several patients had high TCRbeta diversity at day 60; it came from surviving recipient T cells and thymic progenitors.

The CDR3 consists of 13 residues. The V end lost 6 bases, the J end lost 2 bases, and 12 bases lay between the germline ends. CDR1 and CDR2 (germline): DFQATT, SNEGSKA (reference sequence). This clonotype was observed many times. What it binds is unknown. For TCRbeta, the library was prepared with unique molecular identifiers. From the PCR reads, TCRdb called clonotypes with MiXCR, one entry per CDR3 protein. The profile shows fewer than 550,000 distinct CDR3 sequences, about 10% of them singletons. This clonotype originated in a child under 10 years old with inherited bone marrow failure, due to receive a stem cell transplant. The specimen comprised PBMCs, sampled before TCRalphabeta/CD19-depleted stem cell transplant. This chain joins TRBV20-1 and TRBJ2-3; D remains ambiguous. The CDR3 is CSAGVPNTDTQYF. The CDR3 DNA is TGCAGTGCCGGAGTTCCAAACACAGATACGCAGTATTTT.